The 16 T cell receptor beta chains listed next were all sequenced from one sample in a study of OX40 agonist ivuxolimab in advanced cancers. Profiled with immunoSEQ multiplex PCR; TCRdb holds only in-frame clones, not every one. Of some 64,000 clones detected, about 93% appear once; the ten largest clones hold 20% to 25%. The sample in question was CD4+ or CD8+ T cells sorted from blood, obtained in a trial of the OX40 agonist ivuxolimab. All receptors come from an adult with an advanced solid tumor such as melanoma, head and neck, liver or kidney cancer.

The V gene is TRBV4-1, the J gene TRBJ2-2; 14 nucleotides align to TRBD2. The V segment lost 0 bases and the J segment 3 bases; nucleotides outside the gene matches: 6. This CDR3 spans 19 amino acids. Germline V CDR1 and CDR2: MGHRA, YSYEKL. The DNA of the CDR3 is TGCGCCAGCAGCCAAGAGGGACTAGCGGGAGTTCGGTACACCGGGGAGCTGTTTTTT. Protein product: CASSQEGLAGVRYTGELFF.

The chain has TRBV28 and TRBJ2-7; D gene ambiguous. Trimming took off 2 bases at V and 7 bases at J, with 12 bases between the two ends. CDR1 is MDHEN, CDR2 SYDVKM, per germline. The length of the CDR3 is 13 residues. CDR3 nucleotide sequence: TGTGCCAGCAGTTTAGATCTGCGGATTGAGCAGTACTTC. As protein: CASSLDLRIEQYF.

The CDR3 nucleotides read TGTGCCAGTAGTATCTTTGCGGGACTTATCTACGAGCAGTACTTC. Amino acids: CASSIFAGLIYEQYF. The chain carries TRBV19 and TRBJ2-7; perhaps TRBD2 as D (6 bases). The CDR3 consists of 15 residues. V was pared by 3 bases and J by 3 bases, with 15 bases between. Germline loops: CDR1 LNHDA, CDR2 SQIVND (reference sequence).

V and J are TRBV14 and TRBJ1-4; D gene uncertain. V was clipped by 0 bases and J by 7 bases, with 3 bases between them. Germline assignment: CDR1 SGHDN and CDR2 FVKESK. CDR3 length equals 12 residues. The CDR3 reads CASSQDIEKLFF. The DNA of the CDR3 is TGTGCCAGCAGCCAAGATATTGAAAAACTGTTTTTT.

The genes are TRBV7-9 and TRBJ2-5; 9 nucleotides match TRBD1. The junction had 12 bases not matched to a gene; V was cut back by 1 base and J by 3 bases. The CDR3 has 18 amino acids. Per the germline V gene, CDR1 is SEHNR and CDR2 is FQNEAQ (reference sequence). CDR3 loop: CASSLVPQGQGVEETQYF. In DNA form, the CDR3 reads TGTGCCAGCAGCTTAGTACCCCAGGGACAGGGCGTAGAAGAGACCCAGTACTTC.

The gene calls are TRBV30 and TRBJ2-3; D not resolved. Looked up from germline, CDR1 is GTSNPN and CDR2 is SVGIG (reference sequence). The V end was cut by 1 base, the J end by 11 bases, with 13 bases between. The length of the CDR3 is 12 residues. In nucleotides, the CDR3 is TGTGCCTGGAGTGACCACACCGAGCGGCAGTATTTT. Translated, it gives CAWSDHTERQYF.

The chain is built from TRBV30 and TRBJ2-4; 7 bases are a match to TRBD1. The CDR3 is 14 residues long. Trimming cost V 5 bases and J 9 bases; bases outside gene matches: 13. Germline loops: CDR1 GTSNPN, CDR2 SVGIG (reference sequence). CDR3 DNA: TGTGCCTGGTCTCACTTAGGGGGCGCGAGCATTCAGTACTTC. It specifies CAWSHLGGASIQYF.

The rearrangement joins TRBV18 to TRBJ2-5; D gene ambiguous. The CDR3 covers 13 residues. Germline assignment: CDR1 KGHSH and CDR2 LQKENI. Trimming removed 6 bases at V and 4 bases at J, with 12 bases between. The CDR3 nucleotides read TGTGCCAGCTCCCAAACGCGAGGAGAGACCCAGTACTTC. Protein sequence: CASSQTRGETQYF.

The rearrangement joins TRBV29-1 to TRBJ2-1, with a possible D match to TRBD2 (6 bases). Germline V gives CDR1 SQVTM, CDR2 ANQGSEA. The CDR3 contains 15 residues. The ends were cut back, 6 bases at V and 3 bases at J, with 18 bases in the middle. The DNA for the CDR3 is TGCAGCGTAGATAATAGCGGAGTCGGCTACAATGAGCAGTTCTTC. Translated: CSVDNSGVGYNEQFF.

CDR3 sequence (DNA): TGTGCCAGCAGTCCCCCCCACTTTGGGCGGGAGCAGATCGAGCAGTACTTC. Residues: CASSPPHFGREQIEQYF. The gene calls are TRBV27 and TRBJ2-7; 7 nucleotides align to TRBD2. The CDR3 has 17 amino acids. Germline CDR1 reads MNHEY; CDR2 reads SMNVEV (reference sequence). V gave up 5 bases and J gave up 6 bases; unmatched junction bases: 19.

This chain uses TRBV9 with TRBJ2-1; perhaps TRBD2 as D (5 bases). V dropped 2 bases and J dropped 10 bases, with 13 bases sitting between them. CDR1 and CDR2 from the germline V gene are SGDLS and YYNGEE. The CDR3 is 13 residues long. The CDR3 nucleotides read TGTGCCAGCAGCGTCGACGGAACGGGGGAGCAGTTCTTC. Amino acid sequence: CASSVDGTGEQFF.

This sequence joins TRBV4-1 and TRBJ2-1; maybe TRBD2 (6 bases). The CDR3 is 14 residues long. Germline V CDR1 and CDR2: MGHRA, YSYEKL. V was cut by 3 bases and J by 9 bases, with 15 bases left in between. The DNA for the CDR3 is TGCGCCAGCAGCCAGCCCCGGCGGGGTGGTGAGCAGTTCTTC. It is translated as CASSQPRRGGEQFF.

The chain joins TRBV30 to TRBJ1-1, with a tentative D call TRBD1 (6 bases). The V gene lost 4 bases and the J gene lost 0 bases, with 15 bases spanning the gap. The CDR3 extends over 15 amino acids. Looked up from germline, CDR1 is GTSNPN and CDR2 is SVGIG (reference sequence). The CDR3 DNA follows: TGTGCCTGGACGATGGACAGATTCATGAACACTGAAGCTTTCTTT. It translates to CAWTMDRFMNTEAFF.

This clone came up once. The rearrangement uses TRBV28 and TRBJ1-5; no clear D. V lost 7 bases to trimming and J lost 7 bases, with 20 bases between them. This CDR3 region has 15 residues. Germline assignment: CDR1 MDHEN and CDR2 SYDVKM. The CDR3 region is CASNKGFGETQPQHF. The CDR3 nucleotides are TGTGCCAGCAACAAGGGTTTCGGGGAAACGCAGCCCCAGCATTTT.

This clone has more than one count but fewer than ten. This chain joins TRBV27 and TRBJ2-3; D possibly matches TRBD1 or TRBD2 (5 bases each). Trimming shortened V by 6 bases and J by 5 bases, and 21 bases separated the two germline ends. This CDR3 is built from 16 residues. Per germline, CDR1 MNHEY and CDR2 SMNVEV (reference sequence). CDR3 coding DNA: TGTGCCAGCAGGGTAACCACCGGGGCCCGGGAAGATACGCAGTATTTT. Residues: CASRVTTGAREDTQYF.

The V gene is TRBV7-8, the J gene TRBJ1-2; D unresolved. V dropped 5 bases and J dropped 6 bases, with 13 bases sitting between them. The CDR3 covers 13 residues. Germline-derived CDR1 and CDR2 are SGHVS and FQNEAQ. This chain's CDR3 is CASSPGEGHGYTF. The CDR3 DNA is TGTGCCAGCAGCCCGGGTGAGGGCCATGGCTACACCTTC. Full variable domain (rest looked up from reference TRBV7-8 and TRBJ1-2): GAGVSQSPRYKVAKRGQDVALRCDPISGHVSLFWYQQALGQGPEFLTYFQNEAQLDKSGLPSDRFFAERPEGSVSTLKIQRTQQEDSAVYLCASSPGEGHGYTFGSGTRLTVV.